Listed below are T cell receptor beta chains from one sample, sequenced in a study of cytomegalovirus exposure and HLA in healthy donors. The data were produced by immunoSEQ multiplex PCR, yet TCRdb's version contains in-frame clones alone and is incomplete. Of 95,000 to 150,000 clones listed, approximately 67% are singletons. Material for sequencing was PBMCs. These receptors were collected from a young man in good health and CMV-seronegative. The CDR3 runs from the conserved cysteine through the conserved F or W. The order of the fields is CDR3 length, D gene, clone size, V gene, J gene, CDR3 DNA, CDR3 protein. D genes are given only for firm matches. Size is stated for part of the rows, as once, few or many counts, or as a class when the clone is expanded.

13	NA	NA	TRBV30	TRBJ1-1	TGTGCCTGGAGTGTTGAGGGCTTCACTGAAGCTTTCTTT	CAWSVEGFTEAFF
15	TRBD1	NA	TRBV30	TRBJ1-3	TGTGCCTGGAGTTCGGACAGGGATACTGGAAACACCATATATTTT	CAWSSDRDTGNTIYF
13	NA	NA	TRBV2	TRBJ2-7	TGTGCCAGTACAATCGGGAGTCCCTACGAGCAGTACTTC	CASTIGSPYEQYF
14	TRBD1	NA	TRBV6-1	TRBJ1-4	TGTGCCAGCCACCCGGGACAGGGGGCCCAAAAACTGTTTTTT	CASHPGQGAQKLFF
15	TRBD1	NA	TRBV25-1	TRBJ1-1	TGTGCCAGCAGTGAACAGGGGGCACGAGTCACTGAAGCTTTCTTT	CASSEQGARVTEAFF
18	TRBD2	NA	TRBV5-1	TRBJ2-1	TGCGCCAGCAGCCCGAATGTGGCTAGCGGGAGGGTAGAAAATGAGCAGTTCTTC	CASSPNVASGRVENEQFF
14	NA	NA	TRBV5-1	TRBJ2-3	TGCGCCAGCAGCCGCGACAGGACCACAGATACGCAGTATTTT	CASSRDRTTDTQYF
15	NA	NA	TRBV4-2	TRBJ1-2	TGTGCCAGCAGCCAAGGGAGAATAGGGGACTATGAGGACCCCTTC	CASSQGRIGDYEDPF
14	TRBD1	NA	TRBV5-1	TRBJ2-1	TGCGCCAGCAGCTTGCCGGGACAGGACAATGAGCAGTTCTTC	CASSLPGQDNEQFF
14	NA	NA	TRBV11-1	TRBJ1-2	TGTGCCAGCAGCTTAGCGGTGTCATCTAATGGCTACACCTTC	CASSLAVSSNGYTF
14	TRBD1	few	TRBV7-2	TRBJ1-2	TGTGCCAGCAGCTATAACAGGGGGCGTATGGGCTACACCTTC	CASSYNRGRMGYTF
17	NA	NA	TRBV10-1	TRBJ2-2	TGCGCCAGCAGTGAGCCGAAGACACTAGAGAACACCGGGGAGCTGTTTTTT	CASSEPKTLENTGELFF
15	TRBD1	NA	TRBV5-1	TRBJ2-7	TGCGCCAGCAGCCCACCGGGACAGGGGGCCTACGAGCAGTACTTC	CASSPPGQGAYEQYF
16	NA	NA	TRBV4-1	TRBJ2-2	TGCGCCAGCAGCCAAGCAACAGGGATTCCGACGGGGGAGCTGTTTTTT	CASSQATGIPTGELFF
15	TRBD1	NA	TRBV19	TRBJ2-7	TGTGCCAGTAGACCTACGGGACAGGGCGTCTACGAGCAGTACTTC	CASRPTGQGVYEQYF
16	NA	NA	TRBV4-3	TRBJ2-7	TGCGCCAGCAGCCAAAGGGCACAGGGTTCTTCCTACGAGCAGTACTTC	CASSQRAQGSSYEQYF
16	TRBD2	NA	TRBV6-4	TRBJ2-1	TGTGCCACCCTGGGAGAGCGGGGTATGGAAAACAATGAGCAGTTCTTC	CATLGERGMENNEQFF
15	NA	NA	TRBV25-1	TRBJ1-2	TGTGCCAGCAGTGATTCCGTCGACAGACGCTATGGCTACCCCTTC	CASSDSVDRRYGYPF
12	NA	NA	TRBV5-6	TRBJ2-7	TGTGCCAGCAGCTTCCAGACCTACGAGCAGTACTTC	CASSFQTYEQYF
16	TRBD2	NA	TRBV19	TRBJ2-3	TGTGCCAGTAGTATTCTAGGACTAGCGGCGACAGATACGCAGTATTTT	CASSILGLAATDTQYF
15	NA	NA	TRBV28	TRBJ2-7	TGTGCCAGCAGTCAACTCGGCGGGTTCCCCTACGAGCAGTACTTC	CASSQLGGFPYEQYF
16	TRBD1	few	TRBV28	TRBJ1-5	TGTGCCAGCAGCTCCCGAGGACAGGTGTACAATCAGCCCCAGCATTTT	CASSSRGQVYNQPQHF
14	NA	few	TRBV7-2	TRBJ2-7	TGTGCCAGCAGCCAACGGACATCCAACTACGAGCAGTACTTC	CASSQRTSNYEQYF
15	TRBD2	NA	TRBV7-6	TRBJ2-7	TGTGCCAGCAGCTTGGGAAGCGGGAGCTCCTACGAGCAGTACTTC	CASSLGSGSSYEQYF
14	TRBD1	NA	TRBV9	TRBJ1-1	TGTGCCAGCAGCCGACAGGGACGGGGCACTGAAGCTTTCTTT	CASSRQGRGTEAFF
17	TRBD2	NA	TRBV4-1	TRBJ2-1	TGCGCCAGCAGCCAGAGCGGGGGGTCCCTCTCCTACAATGAGCAGTTCTTC	CASSQSGGSLSYNEQFF
15	TRBD2	NA	TRBV11-3	TRBJ2-5	TGTGCCAGCAGCTTATACGCGGGAGAGGGAGAGACCCAGTACTTC	CASSLYAGEGETQYF
15	TRBD1	few	TRBV28	TRBJ1-4	TGTGCCAGCAGTCAACCACAGGGGGCAAATGAAAAACTGTTTTTT	CASSQPQGANEKLFF
13	NA	NA	TRBV30	TRBJ2-7	TGTGCATTGGGGGCGGTTCCCGGGTACGAGCAGTACTTC	CALGAVPGYEQYF
14	TRBD1	few	TRBV6-6	TRBJ2-1	TGTGCCAGCAGTTACACGGGACAGGGCAATGAGCAGTTCTTC	CASSYTGQGNEQFF
14	TRBD2	NA	TRBV9	TRBJ2-3	TGTGCCAGCAGTCCTAGCGGGGACACAGATACGCAGTATTTT	CASSPSGDTDTQYF
14	TRBD1	once	TRBV9	TRBJ2-5	TGTGCCAGCAGCGAGAGCAGGGGGCGAGAGACCCAGTACTTC	CASSESRGRETQYF
14	TRBD1	few	TRBV29-1	TRBJ2-1	TGCAGCGTCAGGGGGTCAGGGGGCTACAATGAGCAGTTCTTC	CSVRGSGGYNEQFF
13	TRBD2	once	TRBV7-7	TRBJ2-1	TGTGCCAGCAGCCTGACGACTAGCGGAGAGCAGTTCTTC	CASSLTTSGEQFF
13	NA	NA	TRBV6-5	TRBJ1-2	TGTGCCAGCAGATGGACATATCAAGATGGCTACACCTTC	CASRWTYQDGYTF
16	NA	once	TRBV4-1	TRBJ2-7	TGCGCCAGCAGCCAAGATCTTTCCCATAGCTCCTACGAGCAGTACTTC	CASSQDLSHSSYEQYF
15	NA	NA	TRBV18	TRBJ2-2	TGTGCCAGCTCTCCCCGACAGATTTTGTCCGGGGAGCTGTTTTTT	CASSPRQILSGELFF
14	NA	once	TRBV27	TRBJ1-3	TGTGCCAGCAGTTTTTCGGGGACTGGAAACACCATATATTTT	CASSFSGTGNTIYF
19	NA	NA	TRBV6-1	TRBJ1-5	TGTGCCAGCAGTGAATACCAAACCTACCAGAAGCTAGGCAATCAGCCCCAGCATTTT	CASSEYQTYQKLGNQPQHF
13	NA	few	TRBV6-5	TRBJ2-7	TGTGCCAGCATGGGCAGGGATCGTCGCGAGCAGTACTTC	CASMGRDRREQYF
14	TRBD1	NA	TRBV19	TRBJ1-2	TGTGCCAGTAGTCGACAGGGGAATTCCTATGGCTACACCTTC	CASSRQGNSYGYTF
16	TRBD1	once	TRBV19	TRBJ1-5	TGTGCCAGTAGTATAGTTAGGACAGGGGGCGGTCAGCCCCAGCATTTT	CASSIVRTGGGQPQHF
16	NA	NA	TRBV2	TRBJ1-4	TGTGCCAGCAGCCCCAGGGTGGGGATAACTAATGAAAAACTGTTTTTT	CASSPRVGITNEKLFF
13	NA	few	TRBV6-6	TRBJ2-7	TGTGCCAGCATGGCAGGGACCCCTAGCGAGCAGTACTTC	CASMAGTPSEQYF
15	TRBD1	NA	TRBV10-3	TRBJ1-1	TGTGCCATCAGGCGGGACAGGGCGGTCCCCGCTGAAGCTTTCTTT	CAIRRDRAVPAEAFF
15	TRBD2	NA	TRBV4-1	TRBJ2-7	TGCGCCAGCAGCCAGATAGGACTAGCGGGAATCGAGCAGTACTTC	CASSQIGLAGIEQYF
12	NA	few	TRBV7-9	TRBJ1-1	TGTGCCAGCAGCACCACCGGCACTGAAGCTTTCTTT	CASSTTGTEAFF
17	TRBD1	NA	TRBV19	TRBJ2-6	TGTGCCAGTAGTCCCGGGACAGGGGGCTCTGGGGCCAACGTCCTGACTTTC	CASSPGTGGSGANVLTF
15	NA	NA	TRBV27	TRBJ2-1	TGTGCCAGCAGTTTTGATTCGGTCAGGCCTAATGAGCAGTTCTTC	CASSFDSVRPNEQFF
21	TRBD1	NA	TRBV30	TRBJ2-6	TGTGCCTGGAGGCCAGGCAGGGGGCTAGCCCGGGCAAACTCTGGGGCCAACGTCCTGACTTTC	CAWRPGRGLARANSGANVLTF
16	TRBD2	NA	TRBV10-3	TRBJ2-1	TGTGCCATCAGCGATAGCGGGGTAGCGGGAGTTGCTGAGCAGTTCTTC	CAISDSGVAGVAEQFF